One sample yielded the 12 T cell receptor beta chains listed below, sequenced in a study of OX40 agonist ivuxolimab in advanced cancers. Assay used: immunoSEQ multiplex PCR; TCRdb lists only in-frame clones, some missing. In the table there are roughly 60,000 clones, roughly 81% of which are singletons. This specimen consisted of CD4+ or CD8+ T cells sorted from blood, obtained in a trial of the OX40 agonist ivuxolimab. Receptors were obtained from an adult with an advanced solid tumor such as melanoma, head and neck, liver or kidney cancer.

The genes are TRBV6-1 and TRBJ2-7; 7 positions agree with TRBD1. V lost 1 base to trimming and J lost 4 bases; unmatched junction nucleotides: 1. Germline V CDR1 and CDR2: MNHNS, SASEGT. The length of the CDR3 is 13 residues. DNA of the CDR3: TGTGCCAGCAGTGAAGAACAGGGGTACGAGCAGTACTTC. Translated: CASSEEQGYEQYF.

V is TRBV30 and J is TRBJ2-1; TRBD1 or TRBD2 may be the D gene (6 bases each). This CDR3 has 13 residues. Germline values: CDR1 GTSNPN, CDR2 SVGIG (reference sequence). V was trimmed by 3 bases and J by 5 bases, leaving 11 bases between them. The CDR3 loop is CAWRRGANNEQFF. In DNA form, the CDR3 reads TGTGCCTGGAGGAGGGGGGCGAACAATGAGCAGTTCTTC.

CDR3 protein: CASSPGGLGGYTF. The CDR3 region has the DNA TGTGCCAGTAGTCCAGGGGGTTTGGGAGGCTACACCTTC. The chain is built from TRBV19 and TRBJ1-2, with 7 bases fitting TRBD1. The CDR3 spans 13 residues. From germline, CDR1 is LNHDA and CDR2 SQIVND (reference sequence). V lost 5 bases and J lost 8; bases outside the gene matches: 8.

The chain links TRBV4-3 to TRBJ2-1; D could derive from TRBD1 or TRBD2 (5 bases each). The germline V and J ends were trimmed by 1 base and 8 bases, with 15 bases remaining between them. Per the germline V gene, CDR1 is LGHNA and CDR2 is YSLEER. This CDR3 contains 15 residues. CDR3 bases: TGCGCCAGCAGCCAAGTCGCAGGGACCTTGGATGAGCAGTTCTTC. Its translation is CASSQVAGTLDEQFF.

CDR3 amino acids: CASSDPWDSGTGELFF. The CDR3 DNA reads TGTGCCAGCAGTGATCCCTGGGACAGCGGAACCGGGGAGCTGTTTTTT. This rearrangement joins TRBV2 to TRBJ2-2, with TRBD1 matching 7 bases. V lost 3 bases to trimming and J lost 5 bases; unmatched junction nucleotides: 9. Germline V gene sequence: CDR1 SNHLY, CDR2 FYNNEI. CDR3 length equals 16 residues.

The rearrangement uses TRBV28 and TRBJ2-1; 11 nucleotides align to TRBD2. The germline CDR1 and CDR2 sequences are MDHEN and SYDVKM. The V segment lost 6 bases and the J segment 0 bases; nucleotides outside the gene matches: 4. The CDR3 is 16 amino acids. The CDR3 spells CASRQGLADSYNEQFF. The DNA of the CDR3 is TGTGCCAGCAGACAGGGACTAGCGGACTCCTACAATGAGCAGTTCTTC.

This chain links TRBV11-3 with TRBJ2-7; D is undetermined. The CDR3 loop spans 13 amino acids. V lost 1 base and J 6 bases, leaving 10 bases between the germline ends. CDR1 is SGHNT and CDR2 is YENEEA in the germline V gene. CDR3 nucleotide sequence: TGTGCCAGCAGCTTAGTGGCGCGATCCGAGCAGTACTTC. This encodes CASSLVARSEQYF.

The genes are TRBV30 and TRBJ2-7, with D possibly matching TRBD1 (6 bases). V lost 2 bases, J lost 0 bases, and 11 bases lay in between. The CDR3 runs to 14 residues. From germline, CDR1 is GTSNPN and CDR2 SVGIG (reference sequence). In DNA form, the CDR3 reads TGTGCCTGGAGTCGTGGGGGCGGCTCCTACGAGCAGTACTTC. It encodes CAWSRGGGSYEQYF.

The rearrangement uses TRBV11-2 and TRBJ1-1, with no clear D. This CDR3 has 13 amino acids. The ends were cut back, 3 bases at V and 4 bases at J, with 9 bases in the middle. Germline assignment: CDR1 SGHAT and CDR2 FQNNGV. CDR3 DNA sequence: TGTGCCAGCAGCTTTTTCCGGATCACTGAAGCTTTCTTT. Translation gives CASSFFRITEAFF.

V is TRBV6-5 and J is TRBJ2-1; 9 nucleotides match TRBD2. V lost 6 bases, J lost 4 bases, and 4 bases stayed unmatched. Germline loops: CDR1 MNHEY, CDR2 SVGAGI. The CDR3 loop spans 14 amino acids. The CDR3 loop reads CASSRTSDYNEQFF. The CDR3 nucleotides are TGTGCCAGCAGCCGGACTAGCGATTACAATGAGCAGTTCTTC.

V usage is TRBV28 and J usage is TRBJ1-5; no definite D call. Trimming took 4 bases from V and 3 from J, leaving 10 bases between them. The length of the CDR3 is 14 residues. Germline V CDR1 and CDR2: MDHEN, SYDVKM. This chain's CDR3 is CASSWVPNNQPQHF. The CDR3, as DNA: TGTGCCAGCAGTTGGGTACCTAACAATCAGCCCCAGCATTTT.

This chain uses TRBV4-1 with TRBJ1-6, with TRBD1 matching over 7 bases. CDR1 is MGHRA, CDR2 YSYEKL, per germline. The CDR3 totals 16 residues. After removal of 5 bases from V and 9 bases from J, the junction contained 13 bases not matched to a gene. The CDR3 here is CASSSTTGERGSPLHF. CDR3 DNA sequence: TGCGCCAGCAGCTCTACTACAGGGGAGAGGGGTTCACCCCTCCACTTT.